This paragraph covers one TCR beta chain sequence. Its antigen remains unidentified. CDR3 length: 20 residues. V lost 0 bases and J lost 2; bases outside the gene matches: 11. CDR1 is SGHAT and CDR2 is FQNNGV in the germline V gene. The data were taken from a study of cytomegalovirus exposure and HLA in healthy donors. The PCR ran on 60 Vbeta and 13 Jbeta primers. TCRdb's table, derived via immunoSEQ multiplex PCR, lists solely in-frame clones and lacks some. The table has about 180,000 clones, about 75% seen once. Findings of the study overall: Later analysis indicated greater clonal expansion among HLA-associated TCR beta chains than among equally common other chains. One cluster of highly shared sequence variants probably arose as a sequencing artifact. A prior analysis recorded that most TCR beta V segments were productive about 87% or about 30% of the time. Whilst most TCR sequences proved rare, a subset of public TCRs occurred across many donors.

The V and J genes are TRBV11-2 and TRBJ2-5; 14 nucleotides line up with TRBD2. Sequencing used PBMCs. This clonotype was obtained from a man between 35 and 55 years old in good health and CMV-seropositive. CDR3 amino acids: CASSLDWGLAGDNYQETQYF. CDR3 bases: TGTGCCAGCAGCTTAGATTGGGGACTAGCGGGAGATAATTATCAAGAGACCCAGTACTTC.